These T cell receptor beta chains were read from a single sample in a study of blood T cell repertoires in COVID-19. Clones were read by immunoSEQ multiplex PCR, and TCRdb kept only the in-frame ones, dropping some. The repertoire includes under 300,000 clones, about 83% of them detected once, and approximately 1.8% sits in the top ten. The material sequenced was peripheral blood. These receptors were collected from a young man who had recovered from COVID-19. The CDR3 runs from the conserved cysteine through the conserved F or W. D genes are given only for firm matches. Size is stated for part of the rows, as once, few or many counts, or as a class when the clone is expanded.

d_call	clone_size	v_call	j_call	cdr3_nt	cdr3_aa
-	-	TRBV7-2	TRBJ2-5	TGTGCCAGCAGCATAAACCCGAGGGCGGCCCAGTACTTC	CASSINPRAAQYF
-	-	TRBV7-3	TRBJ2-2	TGTGCCAGCAGCTTATGGCAGGGTGGAACCGGGGAGCTGTTTTTT	CASSLWQGGTGELFF
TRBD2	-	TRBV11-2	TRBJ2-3	TGTGCCAGCAGTTTTCTAGCGGGGGGGGATACGCAGTATTTT	CASSFLAGGDTQYF
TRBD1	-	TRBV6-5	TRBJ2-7	TGTGCCAGCAGTTACTCCCGGGACAGATCCTACGAGCAGTACTTC	CASSYSRDRSYEQYF
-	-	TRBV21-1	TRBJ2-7	TGTGCCAGCAGCAAGCGGGGAAGGGACGAGCAGTACTTC	CASSKRGRDEQYF
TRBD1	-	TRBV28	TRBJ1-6	TGTGCCAGCCTAAGACAGGGGTATTCACCCCTCCACTTT	CASLRQGYSPLHF
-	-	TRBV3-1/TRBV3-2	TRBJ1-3	TGTGCCAGCAGCCAAGCTCCTCTCTCTGGAAACACCATATATTTT	CASSQAPLSGNTIYF
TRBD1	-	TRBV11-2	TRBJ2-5	TGTGCCAGCAGCTTAGATCATGGAAGGGGGCGGGCCCAGTACTTC	CASSLDHGRGRAQYF
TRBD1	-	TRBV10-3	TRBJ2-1	TGTGCCATCAGTGAGGACAGGGAGTCCTACAATGAGCAGTTCTTC	CAISEDRESYNEQFF
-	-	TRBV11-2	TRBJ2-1	TGTGCCAGCAGCTTAGACAGCTACAATGAGCAGTTCTTC	CASSLDSYNEQFF
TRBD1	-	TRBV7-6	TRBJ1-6	TGTGCCAGCAGCTTGGGGACAGGGCCGGATTCACCCCTCCACTTT	CASSLGTGPDSPLHF
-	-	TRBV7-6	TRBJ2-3	TGTGCCAGCAGCTTATCGACGGAGAGCACAGATACGCAGTATTTT	CASSLSTESTDTQYF
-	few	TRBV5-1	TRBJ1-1	TGCGCCAGTACCGGGAGCCCGAACACTGAAGCTTTCTTT	CASTGSPNTEAFF
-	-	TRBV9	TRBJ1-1	TGTGCCAGCAGCGTAGGGCAGGGGAGAAACACTGAAGCTTTCTTT	CASSVGQGRNTEAFF
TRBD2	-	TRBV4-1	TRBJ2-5	TGCGCCAGCAGCCAAACTAGCGGAGGGGAGACCCAGTACTTC	CASSQTSGGETQYF
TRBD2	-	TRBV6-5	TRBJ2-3	TGTGCCAGCAGTTACTCGCTAGCGGGGGGCCCGGAGACGCAGTATTTT	CASSYSLAGGPETQYF
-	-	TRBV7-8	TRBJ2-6	TGTGCCAGCAGCGACGGGGGCTCTGGGGCCAACGTCCTGACTTTC	CASSDGGSGANVLTF
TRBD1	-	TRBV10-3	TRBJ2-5	TGTGCCATCAGTGGACAGGGAAGGGAGGAGACCCAGTACTTC	CAISGQGREETQYF
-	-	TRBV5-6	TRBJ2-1	TGTGCCAGCAGCTTGTGGGGCGGGGTACATGGTGAGCAGTTCTTC	CASSLWGGVHGEQFF
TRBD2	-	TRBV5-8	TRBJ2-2	TGTGCCAGCAAACCCGGGACTAGCGGTATCGGGGAGCTGTTTTTT	CASKPGTSGIGELFF
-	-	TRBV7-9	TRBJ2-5	TGTGCCAGCAGCTTCAGGGGCATCAAAGAGACCCAGTACTTC	CASSFRGIKETQYF
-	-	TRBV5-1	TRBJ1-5	TGCGCCAGCAGCCCGGCCGCAGGGAATCAGCCCCAGCATTTT	CASSPAAGNQPQHF
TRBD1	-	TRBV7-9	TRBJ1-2	TGTGCCAGCAGCTTATTACAGGGGGCTGGCTACACCTTC	CASSLLQGAGYTF
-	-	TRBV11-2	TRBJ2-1	TGTGCCAGCAGCTTAGCGTTCTTGGGCAGGTCCCATGAGCAGTTCTTC	CASSLAFLGRSHEQFF
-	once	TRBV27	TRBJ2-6	TGTGCCAGCAGTTCCCTCCGAGAGGCGGGGGCCAACGTCCTGACTTTC	CASSSLREAGANVLTF
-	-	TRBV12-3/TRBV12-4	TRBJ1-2	TGTGCCAGCAGTCCCACAGGGATCTATGGCTACACCTTC	CASSPTGIYGYTF
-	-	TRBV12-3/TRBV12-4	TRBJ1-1	TGTGCCAGCAGTTTCGGGTTCGGGGCTGAAGCTTTCTTT	CASSFGFGAEAFF
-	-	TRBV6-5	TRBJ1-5	TGTGCCAGCGAAGTCGGACGGGGTGGCAATCAGCCCCAGCATTTT	CASEVGRGGNQPQHF
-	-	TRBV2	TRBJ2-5	TGTGCCAGCCTAAATCGGGAGACCCAGTACTTC	CASLNRETQYF
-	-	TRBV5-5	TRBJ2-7	TGTGCCAGCAGCTTGGCGGGTCAGGGGTTCTACGAGCAGTACTTC	CASSLAGQGFYEQYF
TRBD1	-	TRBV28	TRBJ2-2	TGTGCCAGCAGAGCCCGGGACAGGGTTTTGGACACCGGGGAGCTGTTTTTT	CASRARDRVLDTGELFF
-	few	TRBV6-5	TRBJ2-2	TGTGCCAGCAATACTCAGAACACCGGGGAGCTGTTTTTT	CASNTQNTGELFF
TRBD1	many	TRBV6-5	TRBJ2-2	TGTGCCAGCAGCCGACAGGGGACGAACACCGGGGAGCTGTTTTTT	CASSRQGTNTGELFF
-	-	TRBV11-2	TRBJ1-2	TGTGCCAGCAGCCAGGGTCCAGGTGGCTACACCTTC	CASSQGPGGYTF
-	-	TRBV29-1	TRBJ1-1	TGCAGCGTTCAGCAGGGTTGGAACACTGAAGCTTTCTTT	CSVQQGWNTEAFF
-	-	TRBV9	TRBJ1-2	TGTGCCAGCAGCGTAGCCCACTGGGGGGGAAAAGGCTACACCTTC	CASSVAHWGGKGYTF
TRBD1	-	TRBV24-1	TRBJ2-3	TGTGCCACCACTCCCACAGGGGGTCGTGGAGATACGCAGTATTTT	CATTPTGGRGDTQYF
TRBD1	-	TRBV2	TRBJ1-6	TGTGCCAGCAGACTAAACAGGGGTGGTTATTCACCCCTCCACTTT	CASRLNRGGYSPLHF
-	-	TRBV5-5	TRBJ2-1	TGTGCCAGCCGCCTAAACCCGGCCCCAGGCTATGAGCAGTTCTTC	CASRLNPAPGYEQFF
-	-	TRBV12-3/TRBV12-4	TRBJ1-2	TGTGCCAGCAGCGGGGAGAGCTTGGGTGGCTACACCTTC	CASSGESLGGYTF
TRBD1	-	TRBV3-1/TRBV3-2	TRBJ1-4	TGTGCCAGCAGCCCGACAGACAGGGTACCTAATGAAAAACTGTTTTTT	CASSPTDRVPNEKLFF
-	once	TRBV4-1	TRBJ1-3	TGCGCCAGCAGCCATCCGACAGGCCCCCTCTCTGGAAACACCATATATTTT	CASSHPTGPLSGNTIYF
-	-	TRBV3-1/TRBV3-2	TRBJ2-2	TGTGCCAGCAGCCAGGATAGCCGTGGCACCGGGGAGCTGTTTTTT	CASSQDSRGTGELFF
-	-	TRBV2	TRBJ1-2	TGTGCCAGCGCTAACAGGGTGGACTATGGCTACACCTTC	CASANRVDYGYTF
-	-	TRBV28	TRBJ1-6	TGTGCCAGCAGCCCGCAGGGTTATAATTCACCCCTCCACTTT	CASSPQGYNSPLHF